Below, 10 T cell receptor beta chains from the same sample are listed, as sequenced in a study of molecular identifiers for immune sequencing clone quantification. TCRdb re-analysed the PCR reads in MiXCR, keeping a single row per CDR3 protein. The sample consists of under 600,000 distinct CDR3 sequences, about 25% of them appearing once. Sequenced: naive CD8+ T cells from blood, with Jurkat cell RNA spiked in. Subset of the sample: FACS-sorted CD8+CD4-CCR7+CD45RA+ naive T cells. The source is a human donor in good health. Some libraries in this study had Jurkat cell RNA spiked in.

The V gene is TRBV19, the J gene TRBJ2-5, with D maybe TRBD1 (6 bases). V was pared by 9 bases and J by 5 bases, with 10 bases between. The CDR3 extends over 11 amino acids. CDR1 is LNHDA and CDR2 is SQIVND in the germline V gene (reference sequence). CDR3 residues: CASRGYETQYF. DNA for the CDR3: TGTGCCAGCAGGGGATACGAGACCCAGTACTTC.

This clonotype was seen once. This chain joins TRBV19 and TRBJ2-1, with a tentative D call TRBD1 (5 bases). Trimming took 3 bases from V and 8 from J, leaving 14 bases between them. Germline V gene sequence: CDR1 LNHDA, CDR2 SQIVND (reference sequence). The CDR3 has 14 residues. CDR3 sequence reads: CASSIYQGGDEQFF. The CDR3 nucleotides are TGTGCCAGTAGTATTTACCAGGGTGGTGATGAGCAGTTCTTC.

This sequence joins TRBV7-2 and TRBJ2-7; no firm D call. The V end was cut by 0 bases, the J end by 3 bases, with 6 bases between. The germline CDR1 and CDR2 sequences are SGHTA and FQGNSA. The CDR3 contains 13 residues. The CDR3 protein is CASSLAPFYEQYF. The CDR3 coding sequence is TGTGCCAGCAGCTTAGCGCCTTTCTACGAGCAGTACTTC.

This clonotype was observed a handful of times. In DNA form, the CDR3 reads TGCAGTGCTAGAGTATCAGGGGGACGAGCCCACGGCTACGAGCAGTACTTC. Its protein product is CSARVSGGRAHGYEQYF. The chain carries TRBV20-1 and TRBJ2-7; 7 positions match TRBD1. V lost 1 base and J lost 3; bases outside the gene matches: 15. The germline gives CDR1 DFQATT, CDR2 SNEGSKA (reference sequence). The CDR3 covers 17 residues.

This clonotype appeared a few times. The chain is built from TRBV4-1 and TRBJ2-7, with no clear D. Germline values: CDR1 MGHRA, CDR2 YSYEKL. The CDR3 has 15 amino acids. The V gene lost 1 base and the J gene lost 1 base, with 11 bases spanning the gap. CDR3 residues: CASSQGQEISYEQYF. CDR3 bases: TGCGCCAGCAGCCAAGGGCAGGAAATATCCTACGAGCAGTACTTC.

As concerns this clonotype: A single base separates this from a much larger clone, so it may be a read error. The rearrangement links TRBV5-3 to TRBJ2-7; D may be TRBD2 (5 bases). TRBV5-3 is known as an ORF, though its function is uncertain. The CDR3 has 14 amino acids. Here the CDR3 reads CTSSLVGGPHEQYF. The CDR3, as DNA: TGTACCAGCAGCTTGGTAGGAGGTCCCCACGAGCAGTACTTC.

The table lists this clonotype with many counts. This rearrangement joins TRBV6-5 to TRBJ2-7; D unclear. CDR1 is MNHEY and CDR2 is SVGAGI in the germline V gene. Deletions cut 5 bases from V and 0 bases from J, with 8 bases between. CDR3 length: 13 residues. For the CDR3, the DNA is TGTGCCAGCAGTCCCGGTTTCTCCTACGAGCAGTACTTC. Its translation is CASSPGFSYEQYF.

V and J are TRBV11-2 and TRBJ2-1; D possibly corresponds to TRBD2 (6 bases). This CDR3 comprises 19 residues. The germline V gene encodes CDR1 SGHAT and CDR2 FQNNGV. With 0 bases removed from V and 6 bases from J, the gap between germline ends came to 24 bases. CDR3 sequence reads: CASSLEDLGGALPSNEQFF. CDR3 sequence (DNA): TGTGCCAGCAGCTTAGAGGATTTGGGAGGAGCGCTTCCCTCCAATGAGCAGTTCTTC.

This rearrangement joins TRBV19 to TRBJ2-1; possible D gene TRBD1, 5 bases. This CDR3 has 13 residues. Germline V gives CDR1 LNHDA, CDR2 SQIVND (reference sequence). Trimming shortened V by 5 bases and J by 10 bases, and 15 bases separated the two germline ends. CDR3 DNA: TGTGCCAGTAGTCTGGGGCTCTTCGGGGAGCAGTTCTTC. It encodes CASSLGLFGEQFF.

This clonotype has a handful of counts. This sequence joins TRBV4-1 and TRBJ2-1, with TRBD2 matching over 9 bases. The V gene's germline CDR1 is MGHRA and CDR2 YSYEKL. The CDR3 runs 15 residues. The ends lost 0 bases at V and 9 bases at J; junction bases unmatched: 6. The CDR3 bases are TGCGCCAGCAGCCAAGATCGGACTAGCGTAAGTGAGCAGTTCTTC. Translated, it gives CASSQDRTSVSEQFF.